Following are 8 T cell receptor beta chains from one sample sequenced in a study of blood T cell repertoires in COVID-19 (dated by TCRdb to about 2020). Library method: the immunoSEQ multiplex PCR assay. TCRdb provides this immuneACCESS table in a form limited to in-frame rearrangements. Some clones are lacking; in checked studies, under half of them reflect an unresolved V gene, and why the rest are absent is not known. In this sample the table shows more than 250,000 clones, about 90% of which occur a single time. Less than 6% of the sample is taken by the ten largest. The material sequenced was PBMCs or T cells enriched from blood (not recorded which). The origin of the receptors is a woman aged 25 to 39 who had recovered from COVID-19.

The chain recombines TRBV18 with TRBJ2-1, with 10 bases aligning to TRBD2. The CDR3 runs to 15 residues. Per germline, CDR1 KGHSH and CDR2 LQKENI. The ends lost 6 bases at V and 3 bases at J; junction bases unmatched: 5. This CDR3 reads CASSFTSGDYNEQFF. The CDR3 DNA follows: TGTGCCAGCTCGTTTACTAGCGGGGACTACAATGAGCAGTTCTTC.

This sequence joins TRBV7-3 and TRBJ1-1, with D unclear. The V gene lost 5 bases and the J gene lost 0 bases, with 7 bases spanning the gap. The CDR3 runs 13 residues. Germline loops: CDR1 SGHTA, CDR2 FQGTGA. Here the CDR3 DNA reads TGTGCCAGCAGCCCTTCCTTGAACACTGAAGCTTTCTTT. The encoded protein is CASSPSLNTEAFF.

The chain employs TRBV3-1 (or the pseudogene TRBV3-2) and TRBJ1-1, with 11 positions matching TRBD1. J lost 8 bases, V lost 0 bases, and 5 bases had no gene match. CDR1 and CDR2 from the germline V gene are LGHDT and YNNKEL (reference sequence). The CDR3 covers 15 residues. CDR3 protein: CASSQDGQGAVEAFF. As DNA, the CDR3 is TGTGCCAGCAGCCAAGATGGACAGGGGGCTGTCGAAGCTTTCTTT.

V and J are TRBV19 and TRBJ1-2; D not certain. Germline V gene sequence: CDR1 LNHDA, CDR2 SQIVND (reference sequence). Trimming shortened V by 4 bases and J by 6 bases, and 9 bases separated the two germline ends. This CDR3 has 12 residues. The CDR3 coding sequence is TGTGCCAGTAGTACCGCCGGAGATGGCTACACCTTC. Translating it yields CASSTAGDGYTF.

The V gene is TRBV7-9, the J gene TRBJ1-1; maybe TRBD1 (5 bases). Germline CDR1 and CDR2: SEHNR and FQNEAQ (reference sequence). Trimming removed 5 bases from V and 7 bases from J, with 17 bases in between. The CDR3 has 14 amino acids. The CDR3 sequence is CASSLVGGSFEAFF. The DNA of the CDR3 is TGTGCCAGCAGCCTTGTGGGGGGGTCCTTTGAAGCTTTCTTT.

The chain recombines TRBV4-3 with TRBJ1-1; D is ambiguous. V was trimmed by 0 bases and J by 5 bases, leaving 16 bases between them. Germline loops: CDR1 LGHNA, CDR2 YSLEER. This CDR3 spans 16 amino acids. The CDR3 coding sequence is TGCGCCAGCAGCCAAGATTTCAGCCATGGAGGGACTGAAGCTTTCTTT. It yields the protein CASSQDFSHGGTEAFF.

V usage is TRBV5-4 and J usage is TRBJ1-6; D is unresolved. Germline V gene sequence: CDR1 SGHNT, CDR2 YYREEE (reference sequence). Trimming took off 0 bases at V and 7 bases at J, with 14 bases between the two ends. The length of the CDR3 is 16 residues. CDR3 DNA sequence: TGTGCCAGCAGCTTGGTGCTGGGCAGCTTGAATTCACCCCTCCACTTT. It codes for CASSLVLGSLNSPLHF.

The V gene is TRBV6-1, the J gene TRBJ1-2; 8 nucleotides agree with TRBD1. Trimming removed 7 bases from V and 2 bases from J; junction bases left unmatched: 6. Germline CDR1 is MNHNS and CDR2 is SASEGT. The CDR3 spans 14 residues. The CDR3 bases are TGTGCCAGCACCCGGACAGGGACGAACTATGGCTACACCTTC. Translation: CASTRTGTNYGYTF.